The sequence of this TCR beta chain was determined in a study of T-cell reconstitution after alpha-beta-depleted transplantation in children. Points from the study as a whole: Alpha-beta T cells about two months after transplant reportedly derived from several hundred expanded graft clones.

The sample holds many counts of this clonotype. What it binds is not known. This CDR3 has 16 amino acids. From germline, CDR1 is MNHEY and CDR2 SVGAGI. Trimming removed 7 bases from V and 5 bases from J; junction bases left unmatched: 12. Unique molecular identifiers tagged the TCRbeta library. Each CDR3 protein gets one entry after TCRdb re-called the PCR reads with MiXCR. The table lists approximately 240,000 distinct CDR3 sequences, 9.5% to 13% of them singletons, with 28% in the top ten. The chain combines TRBV6-5 with TRBJ2-3; TRBD2 agrees at 10 bases. Material: PBMCs, obtained before TCRalphabeta/CD19-depleted stem cell transplant. The receptor comes from a child less than two years old with acute myeloid leukemia, due to receive a stem cell transplant. This CDR3 reads CASKPRGSGREDTQYF. CDR3 DNA sequence: TGTGCCAGCAAGCCCAGGGGGAGCGGGAGGGAAGATACGCAGTATTTT.